The rows below give T cell receptor beta chains drawn from one sample of a study of beta chain features in type 1 diabetes. Using immunoSEQ multiplex PCR, the repertoire was profiled, and TCRdb retains in-frame clones only, with some absent. The sample lists about 160,000 clones, approximately 8.1% seen once, with 0.55% to 0.75% in the top ten. The sequencing input was central memory CD4+ T cells from blood. These receptors were collected from a man aged 18 to 35 in good health. Each CDR3 is given with its conserved first and last residue. D genes are given only for firm matches. Some rows have no size entry. The others give once, few or many, or a class for an expanded clone.

J gene | V gene | D gene | clone size | CDR3 protein | CDR3 DNA
TRBJ2-7 | TRBV6-5 | TRBD1 | few | CASGQGPYEQYF | TGTGCCAGCGGACAGGGACCCTACGAGCAGTACTTC
TRBJ1-2 | TRBV4-1 | NA | NA | CASSHRGGGYTF | TGCGCCAGCAGCCATCGTGGGGGGGGCTACACCTTC
TRBJ1-5 | TRBV28 | NA | NA | CAAQGNSNQPQHF | TGTGCCGCCCAGGGAAATAGCAATCAGCCCCAGCATTTT
TRBJ1-6 | TRBV28 | TRBD1 | few | CASSLARTGGGNSPLHF | TGTGCCAGCAGTTTGGCCCGGACAGGGGGCGGGAATTCACCCCTCCACTTT
TRBJ1-5 | TRBV5-1 | TRBD1 | NA | CASSLLGQNNQPQHF | TGCGCCAGCAGCTTGTTGGGACAGAATAATCAGCCCCAGCATTTT
TRBJ2-7 | TRBV11-2 | NA | NA | CASRVGGQVGEQYF | TGTGCCAGCAGGGTGGGAGGACAGGTGGGCGAGCAGTACTTC
TRBJ1-2 | TRBV11-2 | TRBD1 | few | CASSLPTGDRQVHYYGYTF | TGTGCCAGCAGCCTCCCCACCGGGGACAGGCAGGTTCACTACTATGGCTACACCTTC
TRBJ2-4 | TRBV11-1 | NA | few | CASSLSYRAGNIQYF | TGTGCCAGCAGCTTATCGTACAGGGCGGGAAACATTCAGTACTTC
TRBJ2-7 | TRBV7-2 | TRBD2 | NA | CASSPETSGGREQYF | TGTGCCAGCAGCCCGGAGACTAGCGGGGGGCGGGAGCAGTACTTC
TRBJ2-1 | TRBV5-4 | NA | NA | CASSLVRDPPSDEQFF | TGTGCCAGCAGCTTGGTTCGGGATCCCCCGTCGGATGAGCAGTTCTTC
TRBJ1-2 | TRBV2 | TRBD1 | NA | CASYMTGSTYGYTF | TGTGCCAGCTACATGACAGGGAGTACCTATGGCTACACCTTC
TRBJ2-5 | TRBV7-2 | TRBD2 | NA | CASSLGGRGETQYF | TGTGCCAGCAGCTTAGGCGGGAGGGGGGAGACCCAGTACTTC
TRBJ1-1 | TRBV7-9 | NA | few | CASSPGSQSEAFF | TGTGCCAGCAGCCCAGGGTCCCAATCTGAAGCTTTCTTT
TRBJ1-5 | TRBV6-6 | TRBD1 | few | CASINDRDQPQHF | TGTGCCAGCATCAACGACAGGGATCAGCCCCAGCATTTT
TRBJ1-1 | TRBV28 | NA | many | CASSSAHTEAFF | TGTGCCAGCAGTAGCGCCCACACTGAAGCTTTCTTT
TRBJ1-2 | TRBV28 | TRBD1 | few | CASSSTLQGGYTF | TGTGCCAGCAGTTCCACTCTACAGGGGGGCTACACCTTC
TRBJ1-2 | TRBV2 | TRBD1 | NA | CASRHPGTGVNYGYTF | TGTGCCAGCAGACATCCCGGGACAGGGGTGAACTATGGCTACACCTTC
TRBJ2-1 | TRBV7-9 | TRBD2 | many | CAARAGGPRNEQFF | TGTGCAGCGAGGGCGGGGGGGCCAAGGAATGAGCAGTTCTTC
TRBJ1-1 | TRBV30 | TRBD1 | many | CAWSPQGESQAFF | TGTGCCTGGAGTCCCCAGGGGGAGTCTCAAGCTTTCTTT
TRBJ1-2 | TRBV4-3 | NA | few | CASSQEFRALNYGYTF | TGCGCCAGCAGCCAAGAGTTCAGGGCCCTCAACTATGGCTACACCTTC
TRBJ2-5 | TRBV5-4 | TRBD2 | NA | CASSPGGGETQYF | TGTGCCAGCAGCCCGGGGGGTGGTGAGACCCAGTACTTC
TRBJ2-7 | TRBV7-2 | TRBD2 | many | CASSQAASGYEQYF | TGTGCCAGCAGTCAAGCGGCTAGCGGGTACGAGCAGTACTTC
TRBJ2-7 | TRBV10-3 | TRBD1 | NA | CAISQGGQGDEQYF | TGTGCCATCAGCCAAGGGGGACAGGGAGACGAGCAGTACTTC
TRBJ2-4 | TRBV5-4 | TRBD1 | NA | CASSLEGGQGLPRHF | TGTGCCAGCAGCTTGGAGGGGGGACAGGGGCTTCCGAGACACTTC
TRBJ1-3 | TRBV21-1 | NA | few | CASSKVPQVWGNTIYF | TGTGCCAGCAGCAAAGTTCCTCAGGTTTGGGGAAACACCATATATTTT
TRBJ2-7 | TRBV14 | TRBD2 | NA | CASSQVRAGGDEQYF | TGTGCCAGCAGCCAAGTGAGGGCGGGAGGGGATGAGCAGTACTTC
TRBJ2-7 | TRBV6-5 | TRBD1 | few | CASSRGGTGEYEQYF | TGTGCCAGCAGCCGGGGGGGGACAGGGGAATACGAGCAGTACTTC
TRBJ1-4 | TRBV28 | NA | NA | CASSSTGWDGGTEKLFF | TGTGCCAGCAGTTCTACAGGGTGGGACGGAGGTACTGAAAAACTGTTTTTT
TRBJ1-2 | TRBV6-6 | NA | many | CASSYDPRQGYTF | TGTGCCAGCAGTTACGACCCAAGACAGGGCTACACCTTC
TRBJ2-7 | TRBV11-2 | NA | NA | CASSLGLLSEQYF | TGTGCCAGCAGCTTAGGACTACTCAGCGAGCAGTACTTC
TRBJ2-7 | TRBV6-6 | NA | few | CASSLNSLEQYF | TGTGCCAGCAGTTTAAACAGTCTCGAGCAGTACTTC
TRBJ1-1 | TRBV7-2 | NA | few | CASSLATTQGGEAFF | TGTGCCAGCAGCTTAGCGACGACACAAGGTGGGGAAGCTTTCTTT
TRBJ2-4 | TRBV5-4 | TRBD1 | few | CASSPIRDRKNIQYF | TGCGCCAGCAGCCCCATCCGGGACAGAAAAAACATTCAGTACTTC
TRBJ1-5 | TRBV6-1 | NA | once | CASSVSQEQPQHF | TGTGCCAGCAGTGTCAGTCAGGAACAGCCCCAGCATTTT
TRBJ2-7 | TRBV7-2 | NA | NA | CASSFGGGGYEQYF | TGTGCCAGCAGCTTCGGGGGAGGAGGCTACGAGCAGTACTTC
TRBJ2-1 | TRBV29-1 | TRBD2 | many | CSVKGTSGDTYNEQFF | TGCAGCGTAAAAGGTACTAGCGGAGATACCTACAATGAGCAGTTCTTC
TRBJ2-5 | TRBV9 | NA | NA | CASSVGSYQETQYF | TGTGCCAGCAGCGTAGGGAGCTACCAAGAGACCCAGTACTTC
TRBJ2-1 | TRBV19 | TRBD2 | NA | CASSFSGSYNEQFF | TGTGCCAGTAGTTTTAGCGGGAGCTACAATGAGCAGTTCTTC
TRBJ2-7 | TRBV9 | TRBD1 | few | CASSVGDRNLYEQYF | TGTGCCAGCAGCGTAGGGGACAGGAACCTCTACGAGCAGTACTTC
TRBJ2-7 | TRBV18 | TRBD1 | NA | CASSPLTGRGEQYF | TGTGCCAGCTCACCTTTGACAGGGAGAGGCGAGCAGTACTTC
TRBJ1-1 | TRBV30 | TRBD1 | NA | CAWSTGQPNTEAFF | TGTGCCTGGAGTACGGGACAGCCGAACACTGAAGCTTTCTTT